Below are 30 T cell receptor beta chains sequenced from a single sample in a study of shared clonotypes between healthy human individuals. The protocol was immunoSEQ multiplex PCR, while the TCRdb copy is restricted to in-frame clones and leaves out a portion. Found here are over a million clones, more than 75% of them singletons; the top ten hold 0.61%. Sequenced input: memory CD4+ T cells from PBMCs. Subset in this sample: CD45RA-negative fraction. The receptors were gathered from a man younger than 35 in good health. Some clones in this sample may be carry-over from other donors' samples.

In its sample, this clone was seen a few times. This CDR3 reads CASKAEVNTEAFF. The CDR3 DNA reads TGTGCCAGCAAGGCAGAGGTGAACACTGAAGCTTTCTTT. V is TRBV2 and J is TRBJ1-1; D is unclear. V was clipped by 7 bases and J by 0 bases, with 9 bases between them. This CDR3 contains 13 residues. CDR1 is SNHLY, CDR2 FYNNEI, per germline.

The chain carries TRBV7-9 and TRBJ2-7; 15 bases match TRBD2. This CDR3 region has 15 residues. J lost 4 bases, V lost 3 bases, and 1 base had no gene match. In germline, CDR1 is SEHNR, CDR2 FQNEAQ (reference sequence). Here the CDR3 DNA reads TGTGCCAGCAGCTTGGGACTAGCGGGAGGATACGAGCAGTACTTC. Protein: CASSLGLAGGYEQYF.

This chain uses TRBV5-1 with TRBJ1-4; tentatively, D is TRBD1 (5 bases). Germline-derived CDR1 and CDR2 are SGHRS and YFSETQ. The CDR3 length is 15 residues. V lost 4 bases to trimming and J lost 4 bases, with 14 bases between them. The CDR3 region has the DNA TGCGCCAGCAGCCCAAATGGGGGGTATAATGAAAAACTGTTTTTT. It codes for CASSPNGGYNEKLFF. The full variable domain, with the rest looked up from reference TRBV5-1 and TRBJ1-4, is KAGVTQTPRYLIKTRGQQVTLSCSPISGHRSVSWYQQTPGQGLQFLFEYFSETQRNKGNFPGRFSGRQFSNSRSEMNVSTLELGDSALYLCASSPNGGYNEKLFFGSGTQLSVL.

V usage is TRBV15 and J usage is TRBJ2-5, with 8 nucleotides matching TRBD1. CDR3 length: 15 amino acids. J lost 8 bases, V lost 3 bases, and 11 bases had no gene match. Germline V CDR1 and CDR2: LNHNV, YYDKDF (reference sequence). The CDR3 protein is CATSRGGGQGGTQYF. CDR3 DNA: TGTGCCACCAGCAGGGGTGGTGGACAGGGTGGTACCCAGTACTTC.

This sequence joins TRBV5-1 and TRBJ2-3; D is uncertain. The V end was cut by 0 bases, the J end by 0 bases, with 17 bases between. Germline V lookup: CDR1 SGHRS, CDR2 YFSETQ. The CDR3 sequence is 18 residues long. The CDR3 reads CASSLAVYSRTSTDTQYF. CDR3 nucleotides: TGCGCCAGCAGCTTGGCCGTCTACTCCAGAACTAGCACAGATACGCAGTATTTT.

As regards this clone: One end of the junction does not line up with germline, which may come from a read error. The rearrangement joins TRBV7-9 to TRBJ2-3, with 12 bases that match TRBD2. The CDR3 has 15 amino acids. Germline V gene lookup returns CDR1 SEHNR and CDR2 FQNEAQ (reference sequence). The CDR3 here is CASSLAGGPKDTQYF. In DNA form, the CDR3 reads TGTGCCAGCAGCCTAGCGGGAGGGCCTAAAGATACGCAGTATTTT.

The chain links TRBV7-8 to TRBJ2-3; TRBD2 matches 7 bases. The CDR3 loop spans 16 amino acids. Germline V gene lookup returns CDR1 SGHVS and CDR2 FQNEAQ. J gave up 4 bases and V 5 bases, and 12 bases lay outside the gene matches. The CDR3 region has the DNA TGTGCCAGCAGCAGGGCTCGGGGGGTGCCCCCAGATACGCAGTATTTT. This codes for CASSRARGVPPDTQYF.

The chain couples TRBV7-2 to TRBJ2-5; D ambiguous. The V gene's germline CDR1 is SGHTA and CDR2 FQGNSA. The CDR3 totals 14 residues. Trimming pared 2 bases from V and 1 base from J, leaving 8 bases between. The CDR3 sequence is CASSLYGLQETQYF. The CDR3 coding sequence is TGTGCCAGCAGCTTATACGGCCTCCAAGAGACCCAGTACTTC.

This clone was recorded only once. This sequence joins TRBV20-1 and TRBJ2-2; no clear D gene. Per germline, CDR1 DFQATT and CDR2 SNEGSKA (reference sequence). V was shortened by 3 bases and J by 8 bases, with 7 bases between the two germline ends. The CDR3 contains 11 residues. Here the CDR3 DNA reads TGCAGTGCTAGTGGGGTAGGGGAGCTGTTTTTT. It translates to CSASGVGELFF.

A few counts support this clone. The V gene is TRBV29-1, the J gene TRBJ1-6; D is uncertain. Germline CDR1 is SQVTM and CDR2 is ANQGSEA. The germline V and J ends were trimmed by 5 bases and 9 bases, with 14 bases remaining between them. CDR3 size: 13 residues. The CDR3 spells CSVRDFEGSPLHF. The CDR3 DNA reads TGCAGCGTTAGGGATTTCGAAGGTTCACCCCTCCACTTT.

This chain joins TRBV12-5 and TRBJ2-5; D gene ambiguous. Germline-derived CDR1 and CDR2 are LGHNT and FRNRAP. This CDR3 spans 12 amino acids. V lost 3 bases and J lost 3, with 5 bases in between. For the CDR3, the DNA is TGTGCTAGTGGTTTTGGGGAAGAGACCCAGTACTTC. Protein product: CASGFGEETQYF.

A word on this clone: Other DNA sequences from this sample encode an identical CDR3 as well. The chain combines TRBV27 with TRBJ2-1, with D hard to call. Trimming pared 0 bases from V and 3 bases from J, leaving 6 bases between. The CDR3 is made up of 14 amino acids. CDR1 is MNHEY, CDR2 SMNVEV, per germline (reference sequence). The CDR3 DNA reads as TGTGCCAGCAGTTTATCGAGGAGCTACAATGAGCAGTTCTTC. Translation: CASSLSRSYNEQFF.

This clone has only a few counts. This chain links TRBV4-3 with TRBJ2-2; D is ambiguous. V lost 2 bases and J 11 bases, leaving 12 bases between the germline ends. CDR1 LGHNA and CDR2 YSLEER come from the germline V gene. This CDR3 is 13 amino acids long. The CDR3 DNA follows: TGCGCCAGCAGCCAAACCCGATGGGGAGAGCTGTTTTTT. Amino acid sequence: CASSQTRWGELFF.

The V call is TRBV5-5, the J call TRBJ1-3, with D tentatively TRBD1 (6 bases). CDR3 length equals 16 residues. V was trimmed by 0 bases and J by 3 bases, leaving 13 bases between them. Germline-derived CDR1 and CDR2 are SGHKS and YYEKEE (reference sequence). In DNA form, the CDR3 reads TGTGCCAGCAGCTTGGTGGCAGGGGTATATGGAAACACCATATATTTT. Translation: CASSLVAGVYGNTIYF.

This clone was found many times. V usage is TRBV10-2 and J usage is TRBJ2-7; unclear D gene. This CDR3 is built from 11 residues. In germline, CDR1 is WSHSY, CDR2 SAAADI. V gave up 5 bases and J gave up 3 bases, with 5 bases separating them. As DNA, the CDR3 is TGCGCCAGCAGTAATTACTACGAGCAGTACTTC. As protein: CASSNYYEQYF.

V gene TRBV15 combines with J gene TRBJ1-1; unclear D gene. Germline assignment: CDR1 LNHNV and CDR2 YYDKDF (reference sequence). V gave up 5 bases and J gave up 2 bases, with 12 bases separating them. The CDR3 is 14 residues long. The CDR3 protein is CATSSQLTNTEAFF. CDR3 DNA sequence: TGTGCCACCAGCTCACAGCTTACAAACACTGAAGCTTTCTTT.

J is TRBJ2-1 and V is TRBV18; possibly TRBD2 for D (6 bases). The germline V gene encodes CDR1 KGHSH and CDR2 LQKENI. This CDR3 has 15 amino acids. The V end was cut by 3 bases, the J end by 6 bases, with 15 bases between. The CDR3 DNA sequence: TGTGCCAGCTCACCGGCAGCGGGTGGGGGCAATGAGCAGTTCTTC. It encodes CASSPAAGGGNEQFF.

This rearrangement joins TRBV28 to TRBJ1-2, with 9 bases lining up with TRBD1. The CDR3 length is 14 residues. Germline CDR1 is MDHEN and CDR2 is SYDVKM. The junction had 3 bases not matched to a gene; V was cut back by 6 bases and J by 1 base. CDR3 in DNA: TGTGCCAGCAGGCAGACAGGGGGTAACTATGGCTACACCTTC. Encoded protein: CASRQTGGNYGYTF.

This clone has just one count. The chain uses TRBV9 and TRBJ2-2; 7 nucleotides match TRBD2. Germline-derived CDR1 and CDR2 are SGDLS and YYNGEE. The V gene end was trimmed by 3 bases and the J gene end by 6 bases; junction bases not matched to a gene: 23. CDR3 size: 20 residues. The CDR3 bases are TGTGCCAGCAGCGGACCCGTTTTGAGCCTACGGGGGGTCGGGGCCGGGGAGCTGTTTTTT. Its translation is CASSGPVLSLRGVGAGELFF.

This clone was counted only a few times. This chain uses TRBV28 with TRBJ2-2; 14 nucleotides agree with TRBD2. Germline V gene sequence: CDR1 MDHEN, CDR2 SYDVKM. This CDR3 comprises 15 residues. V was clipped by 8 bases and J by 7 bases; unmatched bases: 6. The CDR3: CASSWTSGRIGELFF. In nucleotides, the CDR3 is TGTGCCAGCTCGTGGACTAGCGGGAGGATCGGGGAGCTGTTTTTT.

This clone turned up a few times. At the DNA level, this CDR3 is encoded by other sequences in the same sample as well. The chain combines TRBV27 with TRBJ2-5; the D is unclear. With 5 bases removed from V and 2 bases from J, the gap between germline ends came to 9 bases. From germline, CDR1 is MNHEY and CDR2 SMNVEV (reference sequence). The CDR3 contains 13 residues. The DNA for the CDR3 is TGTGCCAGCAGTCCGCGGCGGCAAGAGACCCAGTACTTC. Protein: CASSPRRQETQYF.

The J gene is TRBJ2-5, the V gene TRBV9, with 11 bases lining up with TRBD1. J was trimmed by 1 base and V by 2 bases; bases with no gene match: 4. CDR1 and CDR2 (germline): SGDLS, YYNGEE. The CDR3 covers 16 residues. The CDR3 DNA reads as TGTGCCAGCAGCGTGTCCGGGACAGGGGGCCAAGAGACCCAGTACTTC. This gives the protein CASSVSGTGGQETQYF.

In this sample, this clone turned up once. The chain joins TRBV19 to TRBJ1-2; no definite D call. The V and J ends lost 5 bases and 5 bases respectively, with 18 bases between them. Germline V gene lookup returns CDR1 LNHDA and CDR2 SQIVND (reference sequence). This CDR3 region has 15 residues. DNA for the CDR3: TGTGCCAGTAGTGCACCCGGCTTAGGGCCATATGGCTACACCTTC. It specifies CASSAPGLGPYGYTF.

Concerning this clone itself: This same CDR3 is encoded by further DNA sequences in the sample. This chain connects TRBV28 to TRBJ2-5, with 13 bases fitting TRBD2. The J segment lost 5 bases and the V segment lost 6 bases, leaving 6 bases of the junction unmatched. The germline V gene has CDR1 MDHEN and CDR2 SYDVKM. CDR3 length equals 15 residues. CDR3 nucleotide sequence: TGTGCCAGCAGCAGAAGACTAGCGGGAGGTGAGACCCAGTACTTC. It specifies CASSRRLAGGETQYF.

Note on this clone: At one end the junction does not follow the germline gene, possibly because of a read error. Other DNA sequences in this sample translate to the same CDR3. The V call is TRBV29-1, the J call TRBJ1-2; D may be TRBD1 (6 bases). The CDR3 has 14 residues. The germline V gene has CDR1 SQVTM and CDR2 ANQGSEA. The CDR3 region has the DNA TGCAGCGTCGAAGGCAGGGGCCGGAACTATGGCTACACCTTC. Translated, it gives CSVEGRGRNYGYTF. Full variable domain (remainder filled in from reference TRBV29-1 and TRBJ1-2): SAVISQKPSRDICQRGTSLTIQCQVDSQVTMMFWYRQQPGQSLTLIATANQGSEATYESGFVIDKFPISRPNLTFSTLTVSNMSPEDSSIYLCSVEGRGRNYGYTFGSGTRLTVV.

This chain joins TRBV7-9 and TRBJ1-1; D is unresolved. CDR3 length: 17 residues. V was trimmed by 2 bases and J by 0 bases, leaving 16 bases between them. Germline V gene sequence: CDR1 SEHNR, CDR2 FQNEAQ (reference sequence). CDR3 coding DNA: TGTGCCAGCAGCTTATTTATCAGTCATCCCCTGAACACTGAAGCTTTCTTT. Translation gives CASSLFISHPLNTEAFF.

The J gene is TRBJ2-5, the V gene TRBV7-2; D might be TRBD2 (7 bases). V was pared by 8 bases and J by 2 bases, with 21 bases between. Germline loops: CDR1 SGHTA, CDR2 FQGNSA. This CDR3 is built from 16 residues. This CDR3 reads CASAPGGGGSQETQYF. CDR3 DNA: TGTGCCAGCGCCCCGGGGGGCGGGGGATCGCAAGAGACCCAGTACTTC.

This chain links TRBV28 with TRBJ1-4; D might be TRBD1 (5 bases). V was trimmed by 3 bases and J by 8 bases, leaving 10 bases between them. Germline V gives CDR1 MDHEN, CDR2 SYDVKM. The CDR3 runs to 13 residues. The CDR3 DNA reads as TGTGCCAGCAGTTTTGCAGGGAGGGAAAAACTGTTTTTT. It codes for CASSFAGREKLFF. Drawing the rest from reference TRBV28 and TRBJ1-4, the complete variable domain is DVKVTQSSRYLVKRTGEKVFLECVQDMDHENMFWYRQDPGLGLRLIYFSYDVKMKEKGDIPEGYSVSREKKERFSLILESASTNQTSMYLCASSFAGREKLFFGSGTQLSVL.

This clone was counted a single time. V and J are TRBV9 and TRBJ2-5, with D tentatively TRBD2 (6 bases). This CDR3 spans 14 amino acids. CDR1 SGDLS and CDR2 YYNGEE come from the germline V gene. Deletions cut 4 bases from V and 5 bases from J, with 15 bases between. The CDR3 DNA reads as TGTGCCAGCAGCCCCCTAGGAGGGACGGAGACCCAGTACTTC. Residues: CASSPLGGTETQYF.

This clone was counted many times. Other DNA sequences from this sample encode an identical CDR3 as well. The chain couples TRBV29-1 to TRBJ1-1; tentative D call: TRBD1 (5 bases). Germline-derived CDR1 and CDR2 are SQVTM and ANQGSEA. V lost 4 bases and J 1 base, leaving 13 bases between the germline ends. The CDR3 totals 14 residues. The DNA of the CDR3 is TGCAGCGTTGCCTCCGGGGCGTCGAACACTGAAGCTTTCTTT. It codes for CSVASGASNTEAFF.